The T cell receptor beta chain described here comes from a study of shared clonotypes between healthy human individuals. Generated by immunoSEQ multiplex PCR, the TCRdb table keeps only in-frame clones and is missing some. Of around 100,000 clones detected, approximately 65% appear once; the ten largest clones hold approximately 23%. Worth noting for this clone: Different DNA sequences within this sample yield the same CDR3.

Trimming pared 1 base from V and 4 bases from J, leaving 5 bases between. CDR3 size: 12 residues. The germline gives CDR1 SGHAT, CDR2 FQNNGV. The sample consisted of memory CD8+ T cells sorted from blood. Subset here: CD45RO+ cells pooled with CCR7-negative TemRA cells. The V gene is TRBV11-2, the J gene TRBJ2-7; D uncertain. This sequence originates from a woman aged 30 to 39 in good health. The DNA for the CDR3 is TGTGCCAGCAGCTTAGGTGCATACGAGCAGTACTTC. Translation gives CASSLGAYEQYF.